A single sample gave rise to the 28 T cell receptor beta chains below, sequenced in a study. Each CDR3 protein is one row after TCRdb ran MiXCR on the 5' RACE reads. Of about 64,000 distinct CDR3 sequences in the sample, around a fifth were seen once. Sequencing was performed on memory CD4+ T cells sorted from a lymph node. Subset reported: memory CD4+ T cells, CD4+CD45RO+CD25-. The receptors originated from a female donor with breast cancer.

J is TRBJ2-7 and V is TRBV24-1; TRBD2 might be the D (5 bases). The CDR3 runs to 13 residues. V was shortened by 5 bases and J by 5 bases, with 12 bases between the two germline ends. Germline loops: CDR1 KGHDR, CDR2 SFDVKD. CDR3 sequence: CATSVGSTDEQYF. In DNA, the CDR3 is TGTGCCACCAGTGTAGGGAGTACGGACGAGCAGTACTTC.

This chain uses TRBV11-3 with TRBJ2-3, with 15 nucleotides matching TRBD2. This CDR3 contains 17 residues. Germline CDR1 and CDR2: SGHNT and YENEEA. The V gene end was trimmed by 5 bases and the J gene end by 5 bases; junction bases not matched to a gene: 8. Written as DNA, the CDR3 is TGTGCCAGCAGCGGCCGGACTAGCGGGGGGGCTGGAGATACGCAGTATTTT. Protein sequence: CASSGRTSGGAGDTQYF.

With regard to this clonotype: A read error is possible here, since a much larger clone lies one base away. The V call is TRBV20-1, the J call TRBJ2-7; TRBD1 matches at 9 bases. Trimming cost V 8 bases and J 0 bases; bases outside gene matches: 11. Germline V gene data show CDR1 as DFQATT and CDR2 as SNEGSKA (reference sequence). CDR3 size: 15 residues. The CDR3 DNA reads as TGCAGTTCTTATACCGGGACAGGGTCCTCCTACGAGCAGTACTTC. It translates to CSSYTGTGSSYEQYF.

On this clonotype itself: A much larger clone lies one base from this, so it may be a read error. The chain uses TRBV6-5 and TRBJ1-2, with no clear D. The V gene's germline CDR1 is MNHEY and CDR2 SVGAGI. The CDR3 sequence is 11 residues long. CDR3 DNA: TGTGCCTGCAGTAACAGTGCTCGGGAGTCCTTC. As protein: CACSNSARESF.

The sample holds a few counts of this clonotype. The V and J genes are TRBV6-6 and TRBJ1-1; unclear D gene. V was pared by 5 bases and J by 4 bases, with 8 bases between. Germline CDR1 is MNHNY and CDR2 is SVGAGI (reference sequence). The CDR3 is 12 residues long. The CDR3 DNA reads TGTGCCAGCAGTCCGCAAGCCACTGAAGCTTTCTTT. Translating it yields CASSPQATEAFF.

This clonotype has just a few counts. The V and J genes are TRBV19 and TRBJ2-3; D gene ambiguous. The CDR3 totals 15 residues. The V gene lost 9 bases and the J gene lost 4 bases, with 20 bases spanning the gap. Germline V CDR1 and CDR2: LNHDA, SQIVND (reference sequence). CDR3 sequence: CASKLDPPRPDTQYF. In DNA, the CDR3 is TGTGCCAGCAAACTGGACCCACCCCGGCCAGATACGCAGTATTTT. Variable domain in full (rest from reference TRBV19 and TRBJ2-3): DGGITQSPKYLFRKEGQNVTLSCEQNLNHDAMYWYRQDPGQGLRLIYYSQIVNDFQKGDIAEGYSVSREKKESFPLTVTSAQKNPTAFYLCASKLDPPRPDTQYFGPGTRLTVL.

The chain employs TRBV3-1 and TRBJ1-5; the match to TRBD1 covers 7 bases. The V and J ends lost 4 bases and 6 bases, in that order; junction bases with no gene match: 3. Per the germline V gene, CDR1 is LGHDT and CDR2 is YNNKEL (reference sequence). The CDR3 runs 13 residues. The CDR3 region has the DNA TGTGCCAGCAGCCCACAGGGGAGTCAGCCCCAGCATTTT. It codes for CASSPQGSQPQHF.

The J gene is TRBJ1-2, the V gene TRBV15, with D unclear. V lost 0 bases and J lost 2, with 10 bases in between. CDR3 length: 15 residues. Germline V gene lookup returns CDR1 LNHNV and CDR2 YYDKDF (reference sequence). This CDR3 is CATSRDRRGNYGYTF. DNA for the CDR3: TGTGCCACCAGCAGAGATAGGCGAGGGAACTATGGCTACACCTTC.

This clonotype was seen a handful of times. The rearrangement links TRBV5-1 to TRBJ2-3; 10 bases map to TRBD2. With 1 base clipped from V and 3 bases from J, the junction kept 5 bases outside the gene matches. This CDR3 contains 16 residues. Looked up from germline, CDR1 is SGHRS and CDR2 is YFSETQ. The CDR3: CASSLIAGGLTDTQYF. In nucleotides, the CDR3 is TGCGCCAGCAGCTTGATAGCGGGGGGTCTAACAGATACGCAGTATTTT.

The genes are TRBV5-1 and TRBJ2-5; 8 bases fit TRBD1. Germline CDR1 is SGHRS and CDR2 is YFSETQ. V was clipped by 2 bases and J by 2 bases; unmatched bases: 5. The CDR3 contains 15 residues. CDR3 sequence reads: CASSFLDRVQETQYF. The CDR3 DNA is TGCGCCAGCAGCTTCCTGGACAGGGTACAAGAGACCCAGTACTTC.

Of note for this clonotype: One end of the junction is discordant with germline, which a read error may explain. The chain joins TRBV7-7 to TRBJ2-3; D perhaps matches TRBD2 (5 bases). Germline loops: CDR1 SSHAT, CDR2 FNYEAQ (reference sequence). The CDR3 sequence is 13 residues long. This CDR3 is CASSPLGSDTQYF. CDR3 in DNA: TGTGCTAGCAGCCCACTAGGCTCAGATACGCAGTATTTT.

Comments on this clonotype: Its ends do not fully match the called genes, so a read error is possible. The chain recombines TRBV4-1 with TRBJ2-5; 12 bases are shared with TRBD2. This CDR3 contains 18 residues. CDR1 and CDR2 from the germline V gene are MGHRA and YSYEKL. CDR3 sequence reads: CPSSQMGLAGGPDKTQYF. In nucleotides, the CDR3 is TGCCCCAGCAGCCAAATGGGCCTAGCGGGAGGGCCGGATAAGACCCAGTACTTC.

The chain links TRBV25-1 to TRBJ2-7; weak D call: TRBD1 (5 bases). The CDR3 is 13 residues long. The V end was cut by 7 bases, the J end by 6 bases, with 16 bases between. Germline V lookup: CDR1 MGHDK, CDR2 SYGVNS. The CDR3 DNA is TGTGCCAGCACAGGGAAGGGGTCTGGCGAGCAGTACTTC. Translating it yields CASTGKGSGEQYF.

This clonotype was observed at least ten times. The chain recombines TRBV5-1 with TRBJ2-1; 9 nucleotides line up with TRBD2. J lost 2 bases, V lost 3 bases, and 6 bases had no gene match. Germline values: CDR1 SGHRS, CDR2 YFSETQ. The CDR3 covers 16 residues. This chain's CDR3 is CASSYSLAGPYNEQFF. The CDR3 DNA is TGCGCCAGCAGCTACTCTCTAGCGGGGCCCTACAATGAGCAGTTCTTC.

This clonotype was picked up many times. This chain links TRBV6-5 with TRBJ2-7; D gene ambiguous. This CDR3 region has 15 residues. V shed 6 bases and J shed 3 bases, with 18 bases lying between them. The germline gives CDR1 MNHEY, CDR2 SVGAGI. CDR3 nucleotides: TGTGCCAGCAGCCGATATTCCTCAAACAGCTACGAGCAGTACTTC. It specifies CASSRYSSNSYEQYF.

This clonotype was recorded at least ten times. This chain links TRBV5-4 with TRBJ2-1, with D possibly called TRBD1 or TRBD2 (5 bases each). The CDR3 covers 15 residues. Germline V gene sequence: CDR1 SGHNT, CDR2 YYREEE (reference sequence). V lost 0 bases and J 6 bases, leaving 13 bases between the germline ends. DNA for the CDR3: TGTGCCAGCAGCTTGGCGGGACCGACGGGCAATGAGCAGTTCTTC. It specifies CASSLAGPTGNEQFF.

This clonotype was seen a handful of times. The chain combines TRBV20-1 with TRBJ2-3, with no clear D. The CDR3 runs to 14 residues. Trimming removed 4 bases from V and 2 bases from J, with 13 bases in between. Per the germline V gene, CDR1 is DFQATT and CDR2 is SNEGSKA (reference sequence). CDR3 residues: CSATPAGNTDTQYF. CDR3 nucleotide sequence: TGCAGTGCTACTCCGGCAGGAAACACAGATACGCAGTATTTT.

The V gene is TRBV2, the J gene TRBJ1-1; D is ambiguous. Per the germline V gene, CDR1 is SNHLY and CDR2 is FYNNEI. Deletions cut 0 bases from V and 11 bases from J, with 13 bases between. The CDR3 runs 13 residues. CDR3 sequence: CASSEAQKLSAFF. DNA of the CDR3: TGTGCCAGCAGTGAAGCCCAAAAGCTTTCGGCTTTCTTT. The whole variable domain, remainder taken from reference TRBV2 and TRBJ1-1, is EPEVTQTPSHQVTQMGQEVILRCVPISNHLYFYWYRQILGQKVEFLVSFYNNEISEKSEIFDDQFSVERPDGSNFTLKIRSTKLEDSAMYFCASSEAQKLSAFFGQGTRLTVV.

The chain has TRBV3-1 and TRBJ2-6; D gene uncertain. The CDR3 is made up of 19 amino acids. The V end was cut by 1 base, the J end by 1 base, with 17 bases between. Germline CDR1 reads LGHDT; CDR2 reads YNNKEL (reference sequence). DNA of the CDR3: TGTGCCAGCAGCCAAGGTATGGTCAGGCCAACTTCTGGGGCCAACGTCCTGACTTTC. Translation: CASSQGMVRPTSGANVLTF.

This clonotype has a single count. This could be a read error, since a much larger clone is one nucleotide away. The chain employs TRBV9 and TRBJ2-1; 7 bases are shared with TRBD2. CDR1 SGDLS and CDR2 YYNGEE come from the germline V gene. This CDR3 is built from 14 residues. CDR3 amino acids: CASSVRGSNNAQFF. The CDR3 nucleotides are TGTGCCAGCAGCGTCCGCGGGAGTAACAATGCGCAGTTCTTC. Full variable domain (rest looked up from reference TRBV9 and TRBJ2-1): DSGVTQTPKHLITATGQRVTLRCSPRSGDLSVYWYQQSLDQGLQFLIQYYNGEERAKGNILERFSAQQFPDLHSELNLSSLELGDSALYFCASSVRGSNNAQFFGPGTRLTVL.

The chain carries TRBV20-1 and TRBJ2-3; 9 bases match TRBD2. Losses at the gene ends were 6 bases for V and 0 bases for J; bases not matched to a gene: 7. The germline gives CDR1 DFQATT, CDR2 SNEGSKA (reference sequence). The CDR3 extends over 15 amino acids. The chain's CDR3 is CSAVTSGHSTDTQYF. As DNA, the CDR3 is TGCAGTGCAGTGACTAGCGGTCATAGCACAGATACGCAGTATTTT.

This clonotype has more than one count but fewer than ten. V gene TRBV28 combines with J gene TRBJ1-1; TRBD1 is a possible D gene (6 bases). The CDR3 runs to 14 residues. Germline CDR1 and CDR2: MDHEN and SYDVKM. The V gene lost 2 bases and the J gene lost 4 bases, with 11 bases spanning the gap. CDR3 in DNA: TGTGCCAGCAGTTTAGTGGGGGCAACCACTGAAGCTTTCTTT. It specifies CASSLVGATTEAFF.

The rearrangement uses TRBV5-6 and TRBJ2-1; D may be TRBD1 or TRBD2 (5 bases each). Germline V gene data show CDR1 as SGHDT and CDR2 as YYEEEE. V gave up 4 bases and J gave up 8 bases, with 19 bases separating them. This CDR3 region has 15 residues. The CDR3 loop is CASSTLLGATDEQFF. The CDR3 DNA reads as TGTGCCAGCAGCACATTACTAGGGGCCACTGATGAGCAGTTCTTC. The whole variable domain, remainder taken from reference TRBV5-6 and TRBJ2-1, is DAGVTQSPTHLIKTRGQQVTLRCSPKSGHDTVSWYQQALGQGPQFIFQYYEEEERQRGNFPDRFSGHQFPNYSSELNVNALLLGDSALYLCASSTLLGATDEQFFGPGTRLTVL.

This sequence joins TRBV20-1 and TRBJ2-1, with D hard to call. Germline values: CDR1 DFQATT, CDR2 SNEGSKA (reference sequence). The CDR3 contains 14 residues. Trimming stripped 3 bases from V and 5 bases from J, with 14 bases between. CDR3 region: CSASTAVGDNEQFF. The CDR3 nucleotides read TGCAGTGCTAGCACGGCAGTGGGTGACAATGAGCAGTTCTTC.

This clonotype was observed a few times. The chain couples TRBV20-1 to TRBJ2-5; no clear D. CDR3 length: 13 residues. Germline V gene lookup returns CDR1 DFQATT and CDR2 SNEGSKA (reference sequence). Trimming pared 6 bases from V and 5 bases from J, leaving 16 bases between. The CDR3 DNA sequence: TGCAGTGCATTGGTTACCCTAGAGGAGACCCAGTACTTC. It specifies CSALVTLEETQYF.

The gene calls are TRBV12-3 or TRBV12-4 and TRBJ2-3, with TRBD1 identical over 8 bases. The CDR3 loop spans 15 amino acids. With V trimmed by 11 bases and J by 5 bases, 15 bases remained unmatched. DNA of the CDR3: TGTGCCGGCACCCGAGCAGGGGGCTCTAGAGATACGCAGTATTTT. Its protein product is CAGTRAGGSRDTQYF.

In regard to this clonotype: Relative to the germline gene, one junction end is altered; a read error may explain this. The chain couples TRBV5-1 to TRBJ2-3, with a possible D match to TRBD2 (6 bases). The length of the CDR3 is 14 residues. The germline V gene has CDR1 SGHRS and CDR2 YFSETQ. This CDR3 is CACSFTGLADTQYF. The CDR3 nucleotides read TGCGCCTGCAGCTTTACGGGACTCGCAGATACGCAGTATTTT.

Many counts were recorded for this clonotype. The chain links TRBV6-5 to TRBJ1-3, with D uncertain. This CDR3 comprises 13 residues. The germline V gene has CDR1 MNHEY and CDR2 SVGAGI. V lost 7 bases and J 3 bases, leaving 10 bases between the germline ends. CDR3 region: CASTTLGGNTIYF. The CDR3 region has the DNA TGTGCCAGCACCACCCTGGGTGGAAACACCATATATTTT.